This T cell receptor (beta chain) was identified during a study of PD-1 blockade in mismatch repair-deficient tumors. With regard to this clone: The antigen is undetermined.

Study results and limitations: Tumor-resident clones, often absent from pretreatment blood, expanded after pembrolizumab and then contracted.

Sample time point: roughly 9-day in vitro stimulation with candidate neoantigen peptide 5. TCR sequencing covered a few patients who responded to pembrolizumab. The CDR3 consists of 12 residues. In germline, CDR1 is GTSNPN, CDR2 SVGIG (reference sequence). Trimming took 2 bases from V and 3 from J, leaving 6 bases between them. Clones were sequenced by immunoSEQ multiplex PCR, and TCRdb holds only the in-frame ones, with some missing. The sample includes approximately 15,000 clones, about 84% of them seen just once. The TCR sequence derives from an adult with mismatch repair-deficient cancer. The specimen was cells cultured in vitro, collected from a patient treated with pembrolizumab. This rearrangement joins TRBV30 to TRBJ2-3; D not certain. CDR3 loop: CAWSHGTDTQYF. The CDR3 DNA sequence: TGTGCCTGGAGTCACGGTACAGATACGCAGTATTTT.